This T cell receptor beta chain came from a study of T cell responses to AZD1222 COVID-19 vaccine. Study results and caveats: The reported proportion of spike-specific TCRs targeting unmutated variant regions was nearly half. Every sample of the repertoires postdated the peak T cell response. Spike-specific TCR breadth and depth both grew after two AZD1222 doses. Donors were mostly white British, more females; clonal diversity possibly underestimated.

The method was immunoSEQ multiplex PCR; TCRdb's version includes in-frame clones alone and lacks a portion of them. The table has 150,000 to 200,000 clones, more than 90% seen once; the top ten hold 3.5% to 4%. The CDR3 runs 13 residues. The germline CDR1 and CDR2 sequences are MGHRA and YSYEKL. Losses at the gene ends were 9 bases for V and 3 bases for J; bases not matched to a gene: 8. There are a few counts of this clone. Its antigen is undetermined. The rearrangement uses TRBV4-1 and TRBJ2-7; TRBD1 matches 7 bases. This receptor was taken from an adult who received the MenACWY meningococcal vaccine as a control. The material sequenced was peripheral blood, taken 28 days after the second dose of the MenACWY control vaccine. In DNA form, the CDR3 reads TGCGCCAGTAGACAGGGTTCTGGCTACGAGCAGTACTTC. This codes for CASRQGSGYEQYF.